Below, 31 T cell receptor beta chains from the same sample are listed, as sequenced in a study of CD8+CD57+ T cells in acquired aplastic anemia. Genomic DNA served as template for TCR beta VDJ and CDR3 profiling. Each CDR3 protein gets one entry after TCRdb re-called the reads with MiXCR. The table includes 200,000 to 250,000 distinct CDR3 sequences, about a third detected once. Sequenced material: sorted CD4+, CD8+, or CD8+CD57+ T cells (not recorded which) from PBMCs. These receptor sequences come from a human donor in good health, serving as a control.

This clonotype was detected only a few times. Since a much larger clone is just one base distant, this may be a read error. The V gene is TRBV20-1, the J gene TRBJ1-1, with TRBD1 as a possible D gene (6 bases). V lost 1 base, J lost 5 bases, and 14 bases lay in between. This CDR3 is built from 14 residues. Germline assignment: CDR1 DFQATT and CDR2 SNEGSKA (reference sequence). The DNA of the CDR3 is TGCAGTGCTAGAGGTCGCAGGGGTGGGACTGAAGCTTTCTTT. Protein: CSARGRRGGTEAFF.

In regard to this clonotype: This clone may be a read error of a much larger clone one base away. The J gene is TRBJ2-3, the V gene TRBV20-1, with 7 positions matching TRBD1. Trimming took 8 bases from V and 2 from J; bases not matched to a gene: 10. Germline loops: CDR1 DFQATT, CDR2 SNEGSKA (reference sequence). This CDR3 has 14 residues. CDR3 amino acids: CSPRPGGATDTQYF. CDR3 sequence (DNA): TGCAGTCCCCGACCAGGGGGAGCCACAGATACGCAGTATTTT.

The V gene is TRBV10-1, the J gene TRBJ2-5, with 7 bases fitting TRBD1. CDR1 is WNHNN, CDR2 SYGVQD, per germline (reference sequence). The J segment lost 2 bases and the V segment lost 8 bases, leaving 5 bases of the junction unmatched. CDR3 size: 13 residues. The CDR3 protein is CASPMTGQETQYF. CDR3 in DNA: TGCGCCAGCCCAATGACAGGGCAAGAGACCCAGTACTTC.

This clonotype was recorded at least ten times. The chain employs TRBV5-4 and TRBJ2-7; D is unresolved. V was shortened by 2 bases and J by 7 bases, with 13 bases between the two germline ends. The germline gives CDR1 SGHNT, CDR2 YYREEE (reference sequence). The CDR3 runs 13 residues. CDR3 nucleotide sequence: TGTGCCAGCAGCTTCGATGGGATAGGAGAGCAGTACTTC. Protein sequence: CASSFDGIGEQYF.

This clonotype was observed at least ten times. The V and J genes are TRBV5-6 and TRBJ1-6, with 8 bases matching TRBD1. V shed 4 bases, J shed 0 bases, and the junction held 12 bases outside the gene matches. CDR1 is SGHDT, CDR2 YYEEEE, per germline. This CDR3 region has 19 residues. This CDR3 is CASSTYRTGQSSYNSPLHF. The CDR3 nucleotides read TGTGCCAGCAGCACCTACCGGACAGGGCAGAGCTCCTATAATTCACCCCTCCACTTT.

The chain's CDR3 is CASSISGAGANVLTF. The CDR3 region has the DNA TGTGCCAGTAGTATCTCGGGGGCTGGGGCCAACGTCCTGACTTTC. The chain joins TRBV19 to TRBJ2-6; tentative D call: TRBD2 (6 bases). CDR1 is LNHDA and CDR2 is SQIVND in the germline V gene (reference sequence). Trimming cost V 3 bases and J 2 bases, with 8 bases left between them. The length of the CDR3 is 15 residues.

This clonotype was detected ten times or more. The chain is built from TRBV15 and TRBJ1-2; D possibly corresponds to TRBD1 (5 bases). Germline V CDR1 and CDR2: LNHNV, YYDKDF (reference sequence). This CDR3 comprises 13 residues. The V and J ends lost 1 base and 8 bases respectively, with 11 bases between them. CDR3 bases: TGTGCCACCAGCAGAGTGGGGGGTTTGGGCTACACCTTC. It yields the protein CATSRVGGLGYTF.

This clonotype was seen repeatedly, ten times or more. The chain uses TRBV29-1 and TRBJ1-4, with 9 bases identical to TRBD1. V dropped 8 bases and J dropped 6; count of bases not matched to a gene: 4. Per the germline V gene, CDR1 is SQVTM and CDR2 is ANQGSEA. CDR3 length: 12 amino acids. The CDR3 is CSYRGRDEKLFF. As DNA, the CDR3 is TGCAGCTACAGGGGGCGAGATGAAAAACTGTTTTTT.

At least ten counts were recorded for this clonotype. The chain uses TRBV2 and TRBJ1-1; the D is unclear. CDR3 length: 13 residues. The V gene lost 6 bases and the J gene lost 1 base, with 9 bases spanning the gap. Germline V CDR1 and CDR2: SNHLY, FYNNEI. The CDR3 loop reads CASRLGRNTEAFF. CDR3 coding DNA: TGTGCCAGCAGGCTTGGTCGGAACACTGAAGCTTTCTTT.

In this sample, this clonotype turned up many times. The chain carries TRBV6-1 and TRBJ1-6; TRBD1 matches at 9 bases. V lost 5 bases, J lost 9 bases, and 8 bases stayed unmatched. CDR1 MNHNS and CDR2 SASEGT come from the germline V gene. The CDR3 spans 15 residues. CDR3 coding DNA: TGTGCCAGCAGTTCCGGCCGGGACAGGGTTTCACCCCTCCACTTT. Encoded protein: CASSSGRDRVSPLHF.

The genes are TRBV28 and TRBJ1-5; 7 bases agree with TRBD1. The ends lost 8 bases at V and 7 bases at J; junction bases unmatched: 11. The CDR3 contains 14 residues. Per the germline V gene, CDR1 is MDHEN and CDR2 is SYDVKM. CDR3 sequence reads: CASGGDSRLQPQHF. CDR3 nucleotide sequence: TGTGCCAGCGGTGGGGACAGCCGGCTCCAGCCCCAGCATTTT.

This clonotype was seen a handful of times. The chain uses TRBV11-2 and TRBJ2-2, with 9 bases fitting TRBD1. V gave up 7 bases and J gave up 5 bases; unmatched junction bases: 5. Germline CDR1 reads SGHAT; CDR2 reads FQNNGV. This CDR3 has 14 residues. CDR3 sequence reads: CASKRQGGTGELFF. CDR3 in DNA: TGTGCCAGCAAAAGACAGGGGGGAACCGGGGAGCTGTTTTTT.

This clonotype was detected ten times or more. Here the CDR3 DNA reads TGCAGTGCCCACGGGACTTCTAATGAGCAGTTCTTC. It specifies CSAHGTSNEQFF. The V gene is TRBV20-1, the J gene TRBJ2-1; TRBD2 might be the D (6 bases). The CDR3 spans 12 residues. The V gene's germline CDR1 is DFQATT and CDR2 SNEGSKA (reference sequence). Trimming removed 6 bases at V and 7 bases at J, with 13 bases between.

Turning to this clonotype: This may stem from a read error, because a much larger clone lies one nucleotide away. The rearrangement uses TRBV10-1 and TRBJ2-5; D gene uncertain. The CDR3 sequence is 14 residues long. In germline, CDR1 is WNHNN, CDR2 SYGVQD (reference sequence). DNA for the CDR3: TGTGCCAGCTCCATGGCCAGGAGTATCGAGACCCAGTACTTC. It codes for CASSMARSIETQYF.

To note about this clonotype: Just one base apart from a much larger clone, this may be a read error. The rearrangement links TRBV12-3 or TRBV12-4 to TRBJ1-2; D is perhaps TRBD1 (5 bases). V lost 5 bases and J 8 bases, leaving 18 bases between the germline ends. The CDR3 consists of 14 residues. This CDR3 reads CASSVGQGPWGYTF. The CDR3 DNA follows: TGTGCCAGCAGTGTTGGGCAGGGCCCTTGGGGCTACACCTTC.

This clonotype was recorded many times. This chain uses TRBV5-1 with TRBJ2-3, with D perhaps given as TRBD1 or TRBD2 (6 bases each). CDR1 is SGHRS, CDR2 YFSETQ, per germline. V lost 0 bases and J lost 2, with 10 bases in between. This CDR3 is built from 15 residues. The CDR3 loop reads CASSLEGGYTDTQYF. The CDR3 DNA follows: TGCGCCAGCAGCTTGGAGGGGGGTTACACAGATACGCAGTATTTT.

In regard to this clonotype: The junction departs from the called germline gene at one end, perhaps through a read error. The genes are TRBV11-1 and TRBJ2-7; 8 bases agree with TRBD1. From germline, CDR1 is SGHAT and CDR2 FQDESV (reference sequence). There are 13 residues in the CDR3. CDR3 bases: TGTACCAGTCAAGGACAGGGTTCGAACGAGCAGTACTTC. Protein: CTSQGQGSNEQYF.

Notes on this clonotype: A much larger clone lies a single base off, so this may be a read error. This chain uses TRBV5-1 with TRBJ2-5, with a possible D match to TRBD2 (5 bases). Trimming removed 4 bases from V and 13 bases from J, with 20 bases in between. This CDR3 is built from 13 residues. Germline CDR1 is SGHRS and CDR2 is YFSETQ. CDR3 amino acids: CASSPAGDGSRYF. Written as DNA, the CDR3 is TGCGCCAGCAGCCCCGCCGGGGATGGGTCCCGGTACTTC.

The chain couples TRBV6-2 or TRBV6-3 to TRBJ2-1; the D is unclear. Germline V lookup: CDR1 MNHEY, CDR2 SVGEGT. The germline V and J ends were trimmed by 4 bases and 0 bases, with 4 bases remaining between them. This CDR3 is 13 amino acids long. This CDR3 reads CASSWSSYNEQFF. CDR3 bases: TGTGCCAGCAGTTGGAGCTCCTACAATGAGCAGTTCTTC.

This clonotype has a count of ten or more. This chain uses TRBV20-1 with TRBJ2-7; D is perhaps TRBD1 (5 bases). Per the germline V gene, CDR1 is DFQATT and CDR2 is SNEGSKA (reference sequence). The CDR3 is made up of 15 amino acids. With 3 bases removed from V and 3 bases from J, the gap between germline ends came to 18 bases. The CDR3 DNA reads as TGCAGTGCTAGCCAGCCGGAACAGGAATACTACGAGCAGTACTTC. Its protein is CSASQPEQEYYEQYF.

Turning to this clonotype: At one boundary the junction diverges from the germline segment, which might be a read error. The rearrangement joins TRBV10-3 to TRBJ1-1, with 8 bases lining up with TRBD1. The germline CDR1 and CDR2 sequences are ENHRY and SYGVKD. CDR3 length: 13 amino acids. The CDR3 DNA reads as TGTGCCAGCAGTGAGAACCGGGACAGGGAAGCTTTCTTT. Protein: CASSENRDREAFF.

Comment on this clonotype: One junction end disagrees with the germline gene, perhaps due to a read error. This chain links TRBV13 with TRBJ2-3; D perhaps matches TRBD1 (5 bases). Germline-derived CDR1 and CDR2 are PRHDT and FYEKMQ (reference sequence). The length of the CDR3 is 16 residues. Written as DNA, the CDR3 is TGTGCCAGCAGCTTAGAGGGGTTCGTCAGCACAGGTACGCAGTATTTT. Translation: CASSLEGFVSTGTQYF.

The V call is TRBV10-3, the J call TRBJ2-3, with 8 bases fitting TRBD1. The CDR3 covers 16 residues. The ends lost 6 bases at V and 6 bases at J; junction bases unmatched: 14. Germline V gene data show CDR1 as ENHRY and CDR2 as SYGVKD. CDR3 sequence reads: CAISANQGANTDTQYF. As DNA, the CDR3 is TGTGCCATCAGCGCAAACCAGGGGGCGAACACTGATACGCAGTATTTT.

This clonotype was observed many times. The V call is TRBV7-9, the J call TRBJ1-2, with a tentative D call TRBD1 (5 bases). The V gene lost 0 bases and the J gene lost 2 bases, with 7 bases spanning the gap. The CDR3 runs to 14 residues. CDR1 and CDR2 from the germline V gene are SEHNR and FQNEAQ (reference sequence). The CDR3 DNA sequence: TGTGCCAGCAGCTTAGCGTCAGGGAACTATGGCTACACCTTC. This sequence encodes CASSLASGNYGYTF. Complete variable domain (other parts from reference TRBV7-9 and TRBJ1-2): DTGVSQNPRHKITKRGQNVTFRCDPISEHNRLYWYRQTLGQGPEFLTYFQNEAQLEKSRLLSDRFSAERPKGSFSTLEIQRTEQGDSAMYLCASSLASGNYGYTFGSGTRLTVV.

This clonotype was detected ten times or more. This chain uses TRBV5-4 with TRBJ1-1; D call uncertain. Trimming stripped 3 bases from V and 7 bases from J, with 16 bases between. The CDR3 has 14 residues. In germline, CDR1 is SGHNT, CDR2 YYREEE (reference sequence). CDR3 residues: CASSWRAVEDEAFF. CDR3 coding DNA: TGTGCCAGCAGCTGGAGAGCGGTAGAGGATGAAGCTTTCTTT.

This clonotype was recorded a few times. The chain has TRBV11-1 and TRBJ2-3; the match to TRBD2 covers 10 bases. With V trimmed by 0 bases and J by 2 bases, 2 bases remained unmatched. The length of the CDR3 is 16 residues. CDR1 is SGHAT and CDR2 is FQDESV in the germline V gene (reference sequence). CDR3 residues: CASSLALAGITDTQYF. In DNA form, the CDR3 reads TGTGCCAGCAGCTTAGCACTAGCGGGGATCACAGATACGCAGTATTTT.

This clonotype was recorded many times. The CDR3 DNA is TGTGCCAGCAGCGTTCGGCCCTTCAACACTGAAGCTTTCTTT. It translates to CASSVRPFNTEAFF. V and J are TRBV9 and TRBJ1-1; no reliable D call. The germline V gene encodes CDR1 SGDLS and CDR2 YYNGEE. The V and J ends lost 2 bases and 2 bases respectively, with 10 bases between them. The CDR3 runs to 14 residues.

The chain links TRBV24-1 to TRBJ2-1; D is ambiguous. The J call may be incorrect, as the DNA end agrees better with TRBJ2-7. The CDR3 consists of 15 residues. CDR1 is KGHDR, CDR2 SFDVKD, per germline. CDR3 protein: CATSDSSLAYSEQYF. The CDR3 DNA sequence: TGTGCCACCAGTGATTCGTCCTTGGCCTACAGTGAGCAGTACTTC.

This clonotype was recorded only once. The chain joins TRBV25-1 to TRBJ2-1; D ambiguous. V was trimmed by 0 bases and J by 4 bases, leaving 10 bases between them. Germline assignment: CDR1 MGHDK and CDR2 SYGVNS. This CDR3 is 15 amino acids long. The CDR3 spells CASSEYLSGYNEQFF. The CDR3 DNA reads as TGTGCCAGCAGTGAATATTTAAGTGGGTACAATGAGCAGTTCTTC.

This clonotype was seen ten or more times. The chain joins TRBV6-5 to TRBJ2-7, with TRBD2 matching over 8 bases. Germline assignment: CDR1 MNHEY and CDR2 SVGAGI. The CDR3 covers 15 residues. The V segment lost 2 bases and the J segment 5 bases; nucleotides outside the gene matches: 8. The CDR3 spells CASSYLRAGEDEQYF. The CDR3 nucleotides are TGTGCCAGCAGTTACCTGCGAGCGGGAGAGGACGAGCAGTACTTC.

Notes on this clonotype: Mismatch with germline at one junction end may stem from a read error. V is TRBV11-2 and J is TRBJ2-1, with TRBD2 matching over 9 bases. CDR3 length equals 15 residues. From germline, CDR1 is SGHAT and CDR2 FQNNGV. The chain's CDR3 is CASRMSGGWDNDQFF. In nucleotides, the CDR3 is TGTGCCAGCAGAATGAGCGGGGGGTGGGATAATGATCAGTTCTTC.